This T cell receptor beta chain stems from a study of blood T cell repertoires in COVID-19. About the study: From T cells, B-cell-depleted T cells, or PBMCs came the material, which was cDNA or gDNA.

Source study methods: Reference gene primers were amplified, and this amplification served to estimate nucleated cell counts. The data were produced by immunoSEQ multiplex PCR, yet TCRdb's version contains in-frame clones alone and is incomplete. V and J calls plus clone size are reproduced from that table; the DNA served to infer D and trimming. The sample contains hundreds of thousands of clones, more than 75% of which appear only once. This CDR3 is built from 13 residues. Looked up from germline, CDR1 is SGHTA and CDR2 is FQGTGA. V lost 2 bases to trimming and J lost 4 bases, with 9 bases between them.

The sample taken for sequencing was peripheral blood. The rearrangement uses TRBV7-3 and TRBJ2-7; tentative D call: TRBD1 (6 bases). The receptor was isolated from a woman aged 40 to 50 who had recovered from COVID-19. CDR3 residues: CASSLGTNYEQYF. Written as DNA, the CDR3 is TGTGCCAGCAGCTTAGGGACAAATTACGAGCAGTACTTC.